The rows below give T cell receptor beta chains drawn from one sample of a study of blood T cell repertoires in COVID-19. Sequenced by immunoSEQ multiplex PCR; TCRdb stores in-frame clones only, minus some. The profile covers 100,000 to 150,000 clones, with 84% appearing a single time and 12% taken by the ten largest. The sequencing input was peripheral blood. The receptors come from a woman between 25 and 40 years old who had recovered from COVID-19. Each CDR3 is given with its conserved first and last residue. The D gene is left open where the match is weak. Only part of the rows carry a size: once, few, many, or a class if the clone is expanded.

clone size: NA; V gene: TRBV19; D gene: TRBD1; CDR3 length: 17; J gene: TRBJ1-2; CDR3 protein: CASSHTRQGKTNYGYTF; CDR3 DNA: TGTGCCAGTAGCCATACTCGACAGGGGAAGACTAACTATGGCTACACCTTC
clone size: NA; V gene: TRBV11-3; D gene: TRBD2; CDR3 length: 15; J gene: TRBJ2-1; CDR3 protein: CASSLAVAGINEQFF; CDR3 DNA: TGTGCCAGCAGCTTAGCGGTAGCGGGGATCAATGAGCAGTTCTTC
clone size: NA; V gene: TRBV5-1; D gene: NA; CDR3 length: 15; J gene: TRBJ2-6; CDR3 protein: CASGIGSGGANVLTF; CDR3 DNA: TGCGCCAGCGGCATCGGGTCGGGTGGGGCCAACGTCCTGACTTTC
clone size: few; V gene: TRBV6-5; D gene: NA; CDR3 length: 11; J gene: TRBJ1-5; CDR3 protein: CASGLYQPQHF; CDR3 DNA: TGTGCCAGCGGCCTCTATCAGCCCCAGCATTTT
clone size: NA; V gene: TRBV10-3; D gene: NA; CDR3 length: 13; J gene: TRBJ1-4; CDR3 protein: CAITGGANEKLFF; CDR3 DNA: TGTGCCATCACGGGGGGGGCGAATGAAAAACTGTTTTTT
clone size: NA; V gene: TRBV4-1; D gene: NA; CDR3 length: 13; J gene: TRBJ1-2; CDR3 protein: CASSNPGSFGYTF; CDR3 DNA: TGCGCCAGCAGCAACCCAGGTTCTTTTGGCTACACCTTC
clone size: NA; V gene: TRBV24-1; D gene: TRBD1; CDR3 length: 15; J gene: TRBJ2-1; CDR3 protein: CATSDQNTGQGEQFF; CDR3 DNA: TGTGCCACCAGTGACCAGAATACCGGACAGGGTGAGCAGTTCTTC
clone size: NA; V gene: TRBV7-3; D gene: TRBD1; CDR3 length: 15; J gene: TRBJ2-2; CDR3 protein: CASSSGTGLTGELFF; CDR3 DNA: TGTGCCAGCAGCTCTGGGACAGGTCTCACCGGGGAGCTGTTTTTT
clone size: NA; V gene: TRBV29-1; D gene: TRBD1; CDR3 length: 12; J gene: TRBJ1-2; CDR3 protein: CSVGDSNYGYTF; CDR3 DNA: TGCAGCGTTGGGGACAGCAATTATGGCTACACCTTC
clone size: NA; V gene: TRBV27; D gene: TRBD1; CDR3 length: 15; J gene: TRBJ1-6; CDR3 protein: CASSQGTGVNSPLHF; CDR3 DNA: TGTGCCAGCAGCCAAGGCACAGGGGTTAATTCACCCCTCCACTTT
clone size: NA; V gene: TRBV5-1; D gene: TRBD1; CDR3 length: 13; J gene: TRBJ1-4; CDR3 protein: CASSPDRDEKLFF; CDR3 DNA: TGCGCCAGCAGCCCAGACAGGGACGAAAAACTGTTTTTT
clone size: NA; V gene: TRBV7-2; D gene: TRBD1; CDR3 length: 15; J gene: TRBJ2-7; CDR3 protein: CASSLRGTGSYEQYF; CDR3 DNA: TGTGCCAGCAGCTTAAGGGGGACAGGGTCCTACGAGCAGTACTTC
clone size: NA; V gene: TRBV4-1; D gene: NA; CDR3 length: 15; J gene: TRBJ1-1; CDR3 protein: CASSQEDGRGTEAFF; CDR3 DNA: TGCGCCAGCAGCCAAGAGGACGGACGGGGCACTGAAGCTTTCTTT
clone size: NA; V gene: TRBV24-1; D gene: NA; CDR3 length: 15; J gene: TRBJ2-1; CDR3 protein: CATSDLRERGNEQFF; CDR3 DNA: TGTGCCACCAGTGATTTGCGGGAGCGCGGCAATGAGCAGTTCTTC
clone size: NA; V gene: TRBV5-6; D gene: NA; CDR3 length: 15; J gene: TRBJ2-1; CDR3 protein: CASSPGDGPYNEQFF; CDR3 DNA: TGTGCCAGCAGCCCGGGGGATGGGCCCTACAATGAGCAGTTCTTC
clone size: once; V gene: TRBV28; D gene: TRBD2; CDR3 length: 14; J gene: TRBJ2-3; CDR3 protein: CASRAGGEPDTQYF; CDR3 DNA: TGTGCCAGCAGAGCGGGAGGCGAACCAGATACGCAGTATTTT
clone size: NA; V gene: TRBV14; D gene: NA; CDR3 length: 13; J gene: TRBJ2-1; CDR3 protein: CASSLSLYNEQFF; CDR3 DNA: TGTGCCAGCAGCCTATCTCTGTACAATGAGCAGTTCTTC
clone size: NA; V gene: TRBV5-1; D gene: NA; CDR3 length: 18; J gene: TRBJ2-3; CDR3 protein: CASSFSSGPFGGTDTQYF; CDR3 DNA: TGCGCCAGCAGCTTTAGTAGCGGACCCTTCGGAGGCACAGATACGCAGTATTTT
clone size: NA; V gene: TRBV3-1/TRBV3-2; D gene: NA; CDR3 length: 17; J gene: TRBJ1-3; CDR3 protein: CASSRGKGGGSGNTIYF; CDR3 DNA: TGTGCCAGCAGCCGGGGGAAGGGAGGAGGCTCTGGAAACACCATATATTTT
clone size: once; V gene: TRBV7-6; D gene: TRBD2; CDR3 length: 14; J gene: TRBJ2-7; CDR3 protein: CASSRLAGGPEQYF; CDR3 DNA: TGTGCCAGCAGTAGGCTAGCGGGAGGGCCCGAGCAGTACTTC
clone size: NA; V gene: TRBV20-1; D gene: NA; CDR3 length: 14; J gene: TRBJ1-1; CDR3 protein: CSASAHREGTEAFF; CDR3 DNA: TGCAGTGCTAGTGCCCACAGGGAAGGCACTGAAGCTTTCTTT
clone size: NA; V gene: TRBV7-8; D gene: TRBD1; CDR3 length: 12; J gene: TRBJ1-2; CDR3 protein: CASSSDRVVYTF; CDR3 DNA: TGTGCCAGCAGCTCGGACAGGGTTGTCTACACCTTC
clone size: NA; V gene: TRBV6-5; D gene: TRBD2; CDR3 length: 15; J gene: TRBJ2-1; CDR3 protein: CASSYPGLIGNEQFF; CDR3 DNA: TGTGCCAGCAGTTACCCGGGACTAATTGGGAATGAGCAGTTCTTC
clone size: NA; V gene: TRBV6-5; D gene: TRBD1; CDR3 length: 14; J gene: TRBJ1-1; CDR3 protein: CASSWDRLNTEAFF; CDR3 DNA: TGTGCCAGCAGTTGGGACAGGCTGAACACTGAAGCTTTCTTT
clone size: NA; V gene: TRBV7-9; D gene: NA; CDR3 length: 11; J gene: TRBJ2-3; CDR3 protein: CASSSADTQYF; CDR3 DNA: TGTGCCAGCAGCTCGGCAGATACGCAGTATTTT
clone size: NA; V gene: TRBV27; D gene: NA; CDR3 length: 15; J gene: TRBJ1-4; CDR3 protein: CASSLVPGGGRKLFF; CDR3 DNA: TGTGCCAGCAGTTTAGTCCCCGGGGGGGGCCGAAAACTGTTTTTT
clone size: NA; V gene: TRBV19; D gene: NA; CDR3 length: 14; J gene: TRBJ2-1; CDR3 protein: CASSISGEPNEQFF; CDR3 DNA: TGTGCCAGTAGTATATCAGGGGAGCCCAATGAGCAGTTCTTC
clone size: NA; V gene: TRBV5-6; D gene: TRBD1; CDR3 length: 15; J gene: TRBJ1-6; CDR3 protein: CASSLGGGQDSPLHF; CDR3 DNA: TGTGCCAGCAGCTTGGGAGGGGGCCAGGATTCACCCCTCCACTTT
clone size: NA; V gene: TRBV5-4; D gene: NA; CDR3 length: 14; J gene: TRBJ1-2; CDR3 protein: CASSLETGSGGYTF; CDR3 DNA: TGTGCCAGCAGCTTGGAAACCGGCTCGGGTGGCTACACCTTC
clone size: NA; V gene: TRBV9; D gene: TRBD1; CDR3 length: 17; J gene: TRBJ1-1; CDR3 protein: CASSPRDRGSMNTEAFF; CDR3 DNA: TGTGCCAGCAGCCCAAGGGACAGGGGATCAATGAACACTGAAGCTTTCTTT
clone size: NA; V gene: TRBV6-2/TRBV6-3; D gene: NA; CDR3 length: 17; J gene: TRBJ2-2; CDR3 protein: CASSYSTVISGAGELFF; CDR3 DNA: TGTGCCAGCAGTTACTCGACCGTCATCTCAGGGGCCGGGGAGCTGTTTTTT
clone size: NA; V gene: TRBV18; D gene: TRBD1; CDR3 length: 15; J gene: TRBJ1-1; CDR3 protein: CASSPVTGGKTEAFF; CDR3 DNA: TGTGCCAGCTCACCAGTGACAGGGGGCAAAACTGAAGCTTTCTTT
clone size: NA; V gene: TRBV12-3/TRBV12-4; D gene: NA; CDR3 length: 12; J gene: TRBJ1-2; CDR3 protein: CASNRQGYGYTF; CDR3 DNA: TGTGCCAGCAATAGGCAGGGATATGGCTACACCTTC
clone size: NA; V gene: TRBV2; D gene: NA; CDR3 length: 14; J gene: TRBJ2-7; CDR3 protein: CASSEQGDRYEQYF; CDR3 DNA: TGTGCCAGCAGTGAACAAGGGGATAGGTACGAGCAGTACTTC
clone size: once; V gene: TRBV19; D gene: NA; CDR3 length: 15; J gene: TRBJ2-7; CDR3 protein: CASSIADSGSYEQYF; CDR3 DNA: TGTGCCAGTAGTATAGCGGACTCCGGGAGCTACGAGCAGTACTTC
clone size: NA; V gene: TRBV6-4; D gene: TRBD2; CDR3 length: 16; J gene: TRBJ2-1; CDR3 protein: CASSHQLAGGYNEQFF; CDR3 DNA: TGTGCCAGCAGCCATCAACTAGCGGGTGGCTACAATGAGCAGTTCTTC